The 8 T cell receptor beta chains given below trace back to one sample, sequenced in a study of cytomegalovirus exposure and HLA in healthy donors. 60 Vbeta and 13 Jbeta primers were used in PCR. Using immunoSEQ multiplex PCR, the repertoire was profiled, and TCRdb retains in-frame clones only, with some absent. Of roughly 190,000 clones listed, 65% to 85% were seen once; the top ten hold around 2%. What was sequenced was PBMCs. These receptors came from a young man in good health and CMV-seronegative.

This clone was observed once. V usage is TRBV12-5 and J usage is TRBJ2-2, with TRBD1 identical over 11 bases. The CDR3 extends over 23 amino acids. CDR1 and CDR2 (germline): LGHNT, FRNRAP. The V and J ends lost 0 bases and 3 bases, in that order; junction bases with no gene match: 21. CDR3 in amino acids: CASGLVIEGQRDRGVPDTGELFF. CDR3 nucleotides: TGTGCTAGTGGTTTGGTAATAGAGGGACAGAGGGACAGGGGGGTTCCTGACACCGGGGAGCTGTTTTTT.

The chain uses TRBV4-3 and TRBJ2-7, with 10 positions matching TRBD1. The germline V gene encodes CDR1 LGHNA and CDR2 YSLEER. After removal of 0 bases from V and 3 bases from J, the junction contained 5 bases not matched to a gene. The CDR3 loop spans 16 amino acids. The CDR3 protein is CASSQDWDRGYYEQYF. The DNA for the CDR3 is TGCGCCAGCAGCCAAGATTGGGACAGGGGATACTACGAGCAGTACTTC.

This chain links TRBV15 with TRBJ1-2; no clear D. This CDR3 spans 13 amino acids. V lost 0 bases and J lost 3, with 5 bases in between. The V gene's germline CDR1 is LNHNV and CDR2 YYDKDF (reference sequence). The CDR3 DNA is TGTGCCACCAGCAGAGATTCTTACTATGGCTACACCTTC. Encoded protein: CATSRDSYYGYTF.

This clone was seen a few times. An end of the junction does not agree with germline; a read error may underlie this. The genes are TRBV5-1 and TRBJ1-1, with D unresolved. CDR1 SGHRS and CDR2 YFSETQ come from the germline V gene. CDR3 length equals 12 residues. As DNA, the CDR3 is TGCGCCAGCAGCAAACACAACAATGAAGCTTTCTTT. Translation: CASSKHNNEAFF.

This clone appeared once. The chain couples TRBV5-1 to TRBJ1-2; D remains ambiguous. The CDR3 runs to 13 residues. CDR1 SGHRS and CDR2 YFSETQ come from the germline V gene. Trimming left V 2 bases short and J 8 bases short, with 13 bases between. As DNA, the CDR3 is TGCGCCAGCAGCTTCGGGGAAACGCGGGGCTACACCTTC. This sequence encodes CASSFGETRGYTF.

The V and J genes are TRBV7-9 and TRBJ1-1; D gene unclear. The CDR3 consists of 13 residues. Trimming stripped 3 bases from V and 0 bases from J, with 5 bases between. From germline, CDR1 is SEHNR and CDR2 FQNEAQ (reference sequence). The CDR3 reads CASSFAVNTEAFF. The CDR3, as DNA: TGTGCCAGCAGCTTCGCAGTGAACACTGAAGCTTTCTTT.

This clone came up a few times. Other DNA sequences in this sample translate to the same CDR3. The genes are TRBV18 and TRBJ1-3; 7 bases map to TRBD1. This CDR3 contains 17 residues. The ends lost 3 bases at V and 0 bases at J; junction bases unmatched: 8. Germline assignment: CDR1 KGHSH and CDR2 LQKENI. CDR3 residues: CASSPTRDRNSGNTIYF. Written as DNA, the CDR3 is TGTGCCAGCTCACCTACCCGGGACAGAAACTCTGGAAACACCATATATTTT.

V is TRBV6-6 and J is TRBJ1-6; tentative D call: TRBD1 (6 bases). The germline gives CDR1 MNHNY, CDR2 SVGAGI (reference sequence). This CDR3 region has 15 residues. V lost 4 bases to trimming and J lost 6 bases, with 13 bases between them. The DNA of the CDR3 is TGTGCCAGCAGTTCCCAGGACAGATCTAATTCACCCCTCCACTTT. Amino acids: CASSSQDRSNSPLHF.